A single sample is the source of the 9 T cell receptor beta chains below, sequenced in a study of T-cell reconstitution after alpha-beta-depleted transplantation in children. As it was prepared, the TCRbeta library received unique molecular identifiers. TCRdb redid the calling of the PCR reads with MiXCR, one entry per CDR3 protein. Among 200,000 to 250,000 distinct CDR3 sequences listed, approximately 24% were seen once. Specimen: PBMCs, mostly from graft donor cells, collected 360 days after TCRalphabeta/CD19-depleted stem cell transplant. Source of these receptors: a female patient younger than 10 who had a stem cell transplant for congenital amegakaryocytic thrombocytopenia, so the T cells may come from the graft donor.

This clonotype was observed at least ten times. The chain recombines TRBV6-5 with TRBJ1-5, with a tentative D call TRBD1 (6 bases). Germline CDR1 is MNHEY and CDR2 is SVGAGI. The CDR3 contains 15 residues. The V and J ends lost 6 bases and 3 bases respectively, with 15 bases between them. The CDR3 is CASRLQGGTNQPQHF. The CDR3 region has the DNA TGTGCCAGCAGACTACAGGGAGGCACCAATCAGCCCCAGCATTTT.

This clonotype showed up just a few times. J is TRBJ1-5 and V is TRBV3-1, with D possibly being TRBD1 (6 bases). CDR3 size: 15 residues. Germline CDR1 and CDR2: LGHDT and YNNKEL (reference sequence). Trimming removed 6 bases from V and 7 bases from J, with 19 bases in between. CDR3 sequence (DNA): TGTGCCAGCAGTGCGGGACACTCGGGAGGACAGCCCCAGCATTTT. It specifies CASSAGHSGGQPQHF.

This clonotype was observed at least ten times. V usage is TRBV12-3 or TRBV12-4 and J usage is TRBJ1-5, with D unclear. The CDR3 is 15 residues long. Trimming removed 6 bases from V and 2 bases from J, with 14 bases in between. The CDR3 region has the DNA TGTGCCAGCAGGGCGGGCCTTAAAGGCAATCAGCCCCAGCATTTT. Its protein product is CASRAGLKGNQPQHF.

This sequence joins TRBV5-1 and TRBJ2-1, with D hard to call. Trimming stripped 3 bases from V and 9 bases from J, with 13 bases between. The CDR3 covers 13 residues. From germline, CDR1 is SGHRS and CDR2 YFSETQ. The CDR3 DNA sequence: TGCGCCAGCAGCTCCAGGTATTGGTGTGAGCAGTTCTTC. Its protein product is CASSSRYWCEQFF.

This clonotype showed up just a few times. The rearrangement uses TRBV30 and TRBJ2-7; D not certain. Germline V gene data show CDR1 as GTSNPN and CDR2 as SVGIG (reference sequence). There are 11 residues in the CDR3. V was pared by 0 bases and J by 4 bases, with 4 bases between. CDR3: CAWSVSYEQYF. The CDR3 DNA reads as TGTGCCTGGAGTGTTTCTTACGAGCAGTACTTC.

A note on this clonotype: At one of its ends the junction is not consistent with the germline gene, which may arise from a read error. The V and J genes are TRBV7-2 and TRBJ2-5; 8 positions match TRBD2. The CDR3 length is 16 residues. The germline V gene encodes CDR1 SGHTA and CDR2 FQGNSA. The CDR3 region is CVSSLIGGAIQETQYF. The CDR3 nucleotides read TGTGTCAGCAGCTTAATCGGGGGGGCCATCCAAGAGACCCAGTACTTC.

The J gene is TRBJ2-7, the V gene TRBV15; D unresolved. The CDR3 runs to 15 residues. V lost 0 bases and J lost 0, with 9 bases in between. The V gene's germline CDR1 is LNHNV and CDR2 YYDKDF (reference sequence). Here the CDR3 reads CATSREFTASYEQYF. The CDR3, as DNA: TGTGCCACCAGCAGAGAGTTTACAGCCTCCTACGAGCAGTACTTC. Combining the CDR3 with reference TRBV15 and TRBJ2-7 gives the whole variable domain DAMVIQNPRYQVTQFGKPVTLSCSQTLNHNVMYWYQQKSSQAPKLLFHYYDKDFNNEADTPDNFQSRRPNTSFCFLDIRSPGLGDTAMYLCATSREFTASYEQYFGPGTRLTVT.

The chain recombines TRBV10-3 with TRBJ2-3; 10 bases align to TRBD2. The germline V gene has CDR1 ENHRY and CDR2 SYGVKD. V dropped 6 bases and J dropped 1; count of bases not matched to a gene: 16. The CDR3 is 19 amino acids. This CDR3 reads CAISKLVASGGGGTDTQYF. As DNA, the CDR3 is TGTGCCATCAGCAAACTTGTGGCTAGCGGGGGCGGGGGCACAGATACGCAGTATTTT.

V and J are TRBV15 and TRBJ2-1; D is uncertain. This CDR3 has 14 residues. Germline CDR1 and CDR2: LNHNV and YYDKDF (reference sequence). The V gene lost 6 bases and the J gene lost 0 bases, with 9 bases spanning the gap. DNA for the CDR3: TGTGCCACCAGAAACTACAACTCCTACAATGAGCAGTTCTTC. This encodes CATRNYNSYNEQFF.